Below, 5 T cell receptor beta chains from the same sample are listed, as sequenced in a study of T-cell memory formation after mild COVID-19. From the 5' RACE reads, TCRdb called clonotypes with MiXCR, one entry per CDR3 protein. The table records about 560,000 distinct CDR3 sequences, 17% of them present only once. The sample taken for sequencing was PBMCs or a T cell subset sorted from them (not recorded which). The source of these receptors is an adult woman who had mild COVID-19 (a few samples of this study predate the infection). Cell type and time point are not known.

DNA for the CDR3: TGTGCCAGCAGCCAAGATCTCGGCTCGGACCGACAGGAGCTGTTTTTT. Translation gives CASSQDLGSDRQELFF. The chain employs TRBV4-2 and TRBJ2-2; no firm D call. This CDR3 region has 16 residues. Between the trimmed V and J ends, which lost 0 bases and 10 bases, there was a span of 18 bases. Germline V gives CDR1 LGHNA, CDR2 YNFKEQ.

This clonotype was picked up a small number of times. This rearrangement joins TRBV7-8 to TRBJ2-7; 7 positions match TRBD1. V gave up 5 bases and J gave up 3 bases; unmatched junction bases: 7. Germline V gene sequence: CDR1 SGHVS, CDR2 FQNEAQ. The length of the CDR3 is 14 residues. CDR3 sequence (DNA): TGTGCCAGCAGCCTCCGGGACAGTTACTACGAGCAGTACTTC. It translates to CASSLRDSYYEQYF.

Only a few counts were recorded for this clonotype. The genes are TRBV24-1 and TRBJ2-2; 10 positions match TRBD1. Germline V gene lookup returns CDR1 KGHDR and CDR2 SFDVKD. V trimming: 9 bases; J trimming: 0 bases; junction bases outside the gene matches: 3. The CDR3 spans 15 residues. The CDR3 DNA reads TGTGCCACCGAAGGGACAGGGGCGAACACCGGGGAGCTGTTTTTT. This sequence encodes CATEGTGANTGELFF.

This clonotype showed up just a few times. This rearrangement joins TRBV3-1 to TRBJ2-7; perhaps TRBD1 as D (6 bases). This CDR3 contains 16 residues. Germline lookup yields CDR1 LGHDT and CDR2 YNNKEL (reference sequence). Trimming took 3 bases from V and 2 from J, leaving 17 bases between them. The CDR3 protein is CASSQTIRGPTYEQYF. Here the CDR3 DNA reads TGTGCCAGCAGCCAGACTATCAGGGGACCCACCTACGAGCAGTACTTC.

Only a few counts were recorded for this clonotype. J is TRBJ1-1 and V is TRBV9, with a weak D call TRBD1 (6 bases). CDR1 and CDR2 (germline): SGDLS, YYNGEE. With 6 bases removed from V and 2 bases from J, the gap between germline ends came to 14 bases. This CDR3 is 14 amino acids long. The DNA for the CDR3 is TGTGCCAGCACCACGGGGGGGGGCAACACTGAAGCTTTCTTT. Translation: CASTTGGGNTEAFF.